This T cell receptor beta chain comes out of a study of blood T cell repertoires in COVID-19 (dated by TCRdb to 2019 to 2021). Some background on the complete study: The collaborator samples originated in the United States, Italy and Spain and spanned the acute and convalescent phases of COVID-19. The material from the prospective study consisted of cDNA or gDNA derived from T cells, B-cell-depleted T cells, or PBMCs. The dataset comprised deeply sampled blood TCRbeta repertoires from subjects exposed to, actively infected with, or recovered from COVID-19. The repertoires were released in a freely available public database intended as a resource for research on the immune response to SARS-CoV-2. The samples were drawn from the first 160 participants of the ongoing ImmuneRACE study and from some 1,300 subjects provided by 6 global collaborators. Sample metadata almost always included a de-identified subject ID, COVID-19 status, age in years and sex. HLA class I and class II types, where available, came from metadata supplied by the sample provider rather than from assay-based typing.

The study at large found these results: The quantity of clinical and demographic metadata differed by source and by participant and was supplied without curation.

The collaborating institutions used their own protocols to collect whole blood in K2EDTA tubes. For TCRbeta analysis, collaborator samples were shipped as frozen whole blood, as isolated PBMCs, or as DNA extracted from either sample type. TCRbeta CDR3 regions were amplified from genomic DNA by means of the immunoSEQ Assay, a bias-controlled multiplex PCR. As for the original processing: The number of nucleated cells in each sample was estimated by amplification of reference gene primers within the assay. To quantify the absolute abundance of each unique TCRbeta CDR3 rearrangement, sequence reads were collapsed and filtered. For each sample, productive Simpson clonality was calculated as the square root of Simpson's diversity index over productive rearrangements. The table was pulled from immuneACCESS by TCRdb, which kept in-frame rearrangements only. Such tables lose some clones; where checked, under half of the loss comes from unresolved V genes, and the rest has no known cause. V, J and clone size derive from that table, while D and trimming were established from the DNA sequence. The sample table contains tens of thousands of clones; only one count was recorded for around nine tenths of them. Roughly 1.2% of the sample is held by the ten biggest clonotypes.

The CDR3 holds 16 amino acids from the cysteine to the phenylalanine. Just CDR3 DNA is preserved here, 48 bases in frame from base 1. Between the V and J ends, shortened by 5 bases and 6 bases respectively, the junction contains 21 bases. The germline V gene (reference sequence) provides CDR1 SEHNR and CDR2 FQNEAQ. About this clone: Its target antigen remains unknown. Base qualities are not recorded, but no much larger clone differs from it by a single base.

The chain links TRBV7-9 with TRBJ2-3; a weak D assignment points to TRBD1 (7 bases agree). The TCR originated in a woman aged 55-70 years with acute or convalescent COVID-19. The sequencing input was peripheral blood. The CDR3: CASSPGGGWDEDTQYF. The nucleotides read TGTGCCAGCAGCCCAGGGGGAGGTTGGGATGAGGATACGCAGTATTTT.